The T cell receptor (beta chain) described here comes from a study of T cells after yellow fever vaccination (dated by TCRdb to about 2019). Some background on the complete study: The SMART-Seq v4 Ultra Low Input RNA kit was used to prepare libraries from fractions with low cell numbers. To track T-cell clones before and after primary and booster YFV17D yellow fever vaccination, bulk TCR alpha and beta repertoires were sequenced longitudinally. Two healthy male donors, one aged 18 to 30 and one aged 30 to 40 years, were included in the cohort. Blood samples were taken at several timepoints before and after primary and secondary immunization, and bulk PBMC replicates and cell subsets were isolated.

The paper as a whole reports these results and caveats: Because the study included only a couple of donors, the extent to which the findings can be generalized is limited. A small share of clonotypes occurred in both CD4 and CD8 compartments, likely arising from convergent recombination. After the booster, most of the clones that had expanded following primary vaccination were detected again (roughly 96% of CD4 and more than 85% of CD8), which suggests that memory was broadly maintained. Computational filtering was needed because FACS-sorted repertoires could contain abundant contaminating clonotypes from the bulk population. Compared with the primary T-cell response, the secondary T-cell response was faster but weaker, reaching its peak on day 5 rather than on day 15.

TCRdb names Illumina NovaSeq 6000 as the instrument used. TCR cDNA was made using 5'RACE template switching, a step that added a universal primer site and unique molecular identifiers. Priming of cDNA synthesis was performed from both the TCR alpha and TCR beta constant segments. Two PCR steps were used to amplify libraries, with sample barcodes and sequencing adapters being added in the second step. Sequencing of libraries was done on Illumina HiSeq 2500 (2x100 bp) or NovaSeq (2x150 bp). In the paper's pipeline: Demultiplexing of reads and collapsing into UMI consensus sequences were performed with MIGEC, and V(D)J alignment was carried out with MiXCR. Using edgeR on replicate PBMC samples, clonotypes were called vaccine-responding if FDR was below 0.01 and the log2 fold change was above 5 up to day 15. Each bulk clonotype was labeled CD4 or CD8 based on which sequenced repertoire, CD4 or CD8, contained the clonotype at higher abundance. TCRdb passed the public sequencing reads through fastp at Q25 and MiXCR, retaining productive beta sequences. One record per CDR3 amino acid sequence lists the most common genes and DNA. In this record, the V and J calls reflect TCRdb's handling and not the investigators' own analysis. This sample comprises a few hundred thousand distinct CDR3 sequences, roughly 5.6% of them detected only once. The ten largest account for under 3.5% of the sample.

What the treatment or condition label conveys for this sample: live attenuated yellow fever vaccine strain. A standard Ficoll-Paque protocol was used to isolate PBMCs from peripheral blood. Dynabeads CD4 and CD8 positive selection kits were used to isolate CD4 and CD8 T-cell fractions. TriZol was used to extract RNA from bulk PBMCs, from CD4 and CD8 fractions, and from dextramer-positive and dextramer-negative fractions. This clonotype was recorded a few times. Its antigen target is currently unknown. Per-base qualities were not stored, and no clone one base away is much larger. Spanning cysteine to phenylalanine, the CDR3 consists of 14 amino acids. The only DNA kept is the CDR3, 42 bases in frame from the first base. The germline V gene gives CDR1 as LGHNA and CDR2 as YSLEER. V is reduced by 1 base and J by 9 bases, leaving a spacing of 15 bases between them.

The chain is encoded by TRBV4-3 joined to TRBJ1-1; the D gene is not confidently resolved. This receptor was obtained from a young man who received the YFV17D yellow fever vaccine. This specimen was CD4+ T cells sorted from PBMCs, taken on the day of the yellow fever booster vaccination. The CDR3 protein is CASSQGSWATQAFF. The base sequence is TGCGCCAGCAGCCAAGGATCTTGGGCAACCCAAGCTTTCTTT.